This passage covers 12 T cell receptor beta chains from one sample sequenced in a study of beta chain features in type 1 diabetes. Study conclusions and caveats: Type 1 diabetes patients had TCRB CDR3s that were shorter (moderately but significantly so) in all four CD4+ subsets.

All of the isolated RNA was reverse transcribed, so expressed TCRB transcripts were sequenced. Sequenced by immunoSEQ multiplex PCR; TCRdb stores in-frame clones only, minus some. The sample includes some 240,000 clones, around 16% of them seen just once. These TCRs are of unknown antigen specificity. Sequences were obtained from naive CD4+ T cells from blood. Receptor source: a man aged 25 to 45 with type 1 diabetes.

This clone has a single count. V gene TRBV30 combines with J gene TRBJ2-7, with 9 positions matching TRBD1. V shed 0 bases, J shed 3 bases, and the junction held 3 bases outside the gene matches. Germline CDR1 is GTSNPN and CDR2 is SVGIG (reference sequence). The CDR3 runs to 14 residues. The CDR3 is CAWSVGDRVYEQYF. Here the CDR3 DNA reads TGTGCCTGGAGTGTAGGGGACAGGGTCTACGAGCAGTACTTC.

The chain carries TRBV10-3 and TRBJ1-1; 8 positions match TRBD1. This CDR3 contains 14 residues. Trimming at V came to 6 bases and at J to 1 base, leaving 4 bases not matched to a gene. In germline, CDR1 is ENHRY, CDR2 SYGVKD. The CDR3: CAISGQGTNTEAFF. DNA for the CDR3: TGTGCCATCAGCGGACAGGGTACGAACACTGAAGCTTTCTTT.

The rearrangement uses TRBV2 and TRBJ1-1; the D is unclear. Trimming shortened V by 7 bases and J by 11 bases, and 11 bases separated the two germline ends. CDR1 is SNHLY, CDR2 FYNNEI, per germline. The CDR3 sequence is 10 residues long. The CDR3 loop reads CASTRLEAFF. Written as DNA, the CDR3 is TGTGCCAGCACCCGGTTGGAGGCTTTCTTT.

The V gene is TRBV6-1, the J gene TRBJ2-4; D possibly uses TRBD1 or TRBD2 (6 bases each). The V gene's germline CDR1 is MNHNS and CDR2 SASEGT. The CDR3 contains 17 residues. The ends were cut back, 0 bases at V and 4 bases at J, with 16 bases in the middle. CDR3 in DNA: TGTGCCAGCAGTGAAGCCCGGGGGCGCAGAGGTAAAAACATTCAGTACTTC. Amino acid sequence: CASSEARGRRGKNIQYF.

This clone was recorded a few times. This rearrangement joins TRBV27 to TRBJ2-3; 11 nucleotides line up with TRBD1. Germline V gene lookup returns CDR1 MNHEY and CDR2 SMNVEV (reference sequence). This CDR3 has 15 amino acids. V lost 5 bases and J lost 6; bases outside the gene matches: 7. The CDR3 region is CASSHGQGAFDTQYF. For the CDR3, the DNA is TGTGCCAGCAGTCATGGACAGGGGGCGTTTGATACGCAGTATTTT.

The chain has TRBV29-1 and TRBJ2-7, with 8 bases lining up with TRBD1. The CDR3 spans 13 residues. Germline-derived CDR1 and CDR2 are SQVTM and ANQGSEA. Unmatched junction bases numbered 10, after V lost 7 bases and J lost 5 bases. The DNA of the CDR3 is TGCAGCGCCCTCGACAGGGGTATACACGAGCAGTACTTC. Its translation: CSALDRGIHEQYF.

CDR3 amino acids: CASLVYNEQFF. CDR3 nucleotide sequence: TGTGCCAGCTTGGTTTACAATGAGCAGTTCTTC. This chain connects TRBV2 to TRBJ2-1; D gene ambiguous. The CDR3 has 11 residues. Trimming took 8 bases from V and 4 from J, leaving 6 bases between them. Germline assignment: CDR1 SNHLY and CDR2 FYNNEI.

In its sample, this clone was seen a few times. The chain joins TRBV30 to TRBJ1-2; 7 nucleotides align to TRBD1. This CDR3 is 13 amino acids long. After removal of 2 bases from V and 9 bases from J, the junction contained 9 bases not matched to a gene. In germline, CDR1 is GTSNPN, CDR2 SVGIG (reference sequence). The CDR3 region is CAWSLQGSPSYTF. The CDR3 DNA sequence: TGTGCCTGGAGTCTACAGGGGAGTCCCAGCTACACCTTC.

This rearrangement joins TRBV5-1 to TRBJ2-5, with a possible D match to TRBD1 (5 bases). The CDR3 contains 16 residues. Trimming pared 4 bases from V and 0 bases from J, leaving 16 bases between. Looked up from germline, CDR1 is SGHRS and CDR2 is YFSETQ. CDR3 protein: CASSTGHVGYQETQYF. The DNA for the CDR3 is TGCGCCAGCAGCACCGGACACGTGGGGTACCAAGAGACCCAGTACTTC.

The chain links TRBV7-2 to TRBJ2-7; TRBD1 matches at 7 bases. Germline V lookup: CDR1 SGHTA, CDR2 FQGNSA. The CDR3 has 16 amino acids. V gave up 4 bases and J gave up 4 bases; unmatched junction bases: 13. CDR3 sequence: CASSSVVVRGRYEQYF. The CDR3 nucleotides are TGTGCCAGCAGCTCCGTAGTAGTCAGGGGGAGATACGAGCAGTACTTC.

This clone has more than one count but fewer than ten. The V gene is TRBV2, the J gene TRBJ2-3; D may be TRBD2 (5 bases). Germline V CDR1 and CDR2: SNHLY, FYNNEI. V lost 8 bases and J 8 bases, leaving 17 bases between the germline ends. The CDR3 sequence is 13 residues long. CDR3 nucleotides: TGTGCCAGCCTCTATGCCCCCGGAGGTACGCAGTATTTT. Its translation: CASLYAPGGTQYF.

The sample holds a few counts of this clone. CDR3 amino acids: CAWNKLAGVAYNEQFF. The CDR3, as DNA: TGTGCCTGGAACAAGCTGGCGGGAGTCGCCTACAATGAGCAGTTCTTC. The chain carries TRBV30 and TRBJ2-1; 7 bases line up with TRBD2. CDR3 size: 16 residues. The germline V gene has CDR1 GTSNPN and CDR2 SVGIG (reference sequence). Trimming at V came to 4 bases and at J to 2 bases, leaving 11 bases not matched to a gene. Together with reference TRBV30 and TRBJ2-1, the CDR3 gives the full variable domain: SQTIHQWPATLVQPVGSPLSLECTVEGTSNPNLYWYRQAAGRGLQLLFYSVGIGQISSEVPQNLSASRPQDRQFILSSKKLLLSDSGFYLCAWNKLAGVAYNEQFFGPGTRLTVL.